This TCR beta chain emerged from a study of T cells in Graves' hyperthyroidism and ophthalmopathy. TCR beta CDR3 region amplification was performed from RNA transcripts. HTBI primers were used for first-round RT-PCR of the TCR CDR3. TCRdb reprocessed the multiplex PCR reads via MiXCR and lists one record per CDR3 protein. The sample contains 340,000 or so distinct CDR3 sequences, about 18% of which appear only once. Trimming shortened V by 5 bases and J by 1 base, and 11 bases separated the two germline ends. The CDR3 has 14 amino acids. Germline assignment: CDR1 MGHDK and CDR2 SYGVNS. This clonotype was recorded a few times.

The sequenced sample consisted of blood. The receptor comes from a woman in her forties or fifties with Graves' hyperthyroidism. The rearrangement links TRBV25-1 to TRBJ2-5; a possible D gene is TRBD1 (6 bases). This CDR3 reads CASSLQGVQETQYF. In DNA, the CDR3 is TGTGCCAGCAGTCTACAGGGAGTCCAAGAGACCCAGTACTTC.